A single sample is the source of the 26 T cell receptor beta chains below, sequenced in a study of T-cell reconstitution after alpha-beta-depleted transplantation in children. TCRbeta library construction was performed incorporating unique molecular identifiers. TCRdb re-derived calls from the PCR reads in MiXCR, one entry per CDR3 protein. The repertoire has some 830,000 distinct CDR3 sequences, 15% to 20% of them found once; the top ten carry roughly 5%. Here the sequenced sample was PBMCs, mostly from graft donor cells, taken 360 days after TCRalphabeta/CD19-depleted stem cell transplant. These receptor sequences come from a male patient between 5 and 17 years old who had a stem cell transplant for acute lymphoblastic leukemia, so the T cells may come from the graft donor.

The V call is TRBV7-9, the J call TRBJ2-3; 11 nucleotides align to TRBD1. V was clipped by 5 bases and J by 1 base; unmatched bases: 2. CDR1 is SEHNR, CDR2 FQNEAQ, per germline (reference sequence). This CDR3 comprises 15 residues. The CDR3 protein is CASSQDRGRTDTQYF. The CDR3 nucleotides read TGTGCCAGCAGCCAGGACAGGGGGCGCACAGATACGCAGTATTTT.

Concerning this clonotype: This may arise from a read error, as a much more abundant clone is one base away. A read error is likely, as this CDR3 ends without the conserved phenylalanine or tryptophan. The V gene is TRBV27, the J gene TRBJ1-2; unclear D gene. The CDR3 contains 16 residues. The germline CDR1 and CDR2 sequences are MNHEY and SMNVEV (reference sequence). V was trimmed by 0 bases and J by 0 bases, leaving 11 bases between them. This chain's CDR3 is CASSLSPGSPNYGYTI. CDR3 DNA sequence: TGTGCCAGCAGTTTATCTCCGGGCAGCCCTAACTATGGCTACACCATC.

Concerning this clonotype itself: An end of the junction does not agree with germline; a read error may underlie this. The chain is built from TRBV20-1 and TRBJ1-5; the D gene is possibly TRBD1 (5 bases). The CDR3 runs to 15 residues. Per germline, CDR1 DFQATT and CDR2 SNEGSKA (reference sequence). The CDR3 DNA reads TGCTGTGCTAGAGCGAGGGGCGCTGTGAATCAGCCCCAGCATTTT. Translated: CCARARGAVNQPQHF.

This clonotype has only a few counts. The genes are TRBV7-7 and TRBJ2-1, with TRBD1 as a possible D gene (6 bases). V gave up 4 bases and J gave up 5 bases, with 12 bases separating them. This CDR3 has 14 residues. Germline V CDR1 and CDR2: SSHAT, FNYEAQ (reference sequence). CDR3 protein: CASSSDRLDNEQFF. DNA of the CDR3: TGTGCCAGCAGCTCTGACAGGCTGGACAATGAGCAGTTCTTC.

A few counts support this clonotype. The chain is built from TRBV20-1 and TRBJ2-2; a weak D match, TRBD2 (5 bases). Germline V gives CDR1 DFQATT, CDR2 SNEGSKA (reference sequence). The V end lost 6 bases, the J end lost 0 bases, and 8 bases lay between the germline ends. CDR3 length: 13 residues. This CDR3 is CSALLANTGELFF. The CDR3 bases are TGCAGTGCGTTACTAGCGAACACCGGGGAGCTGTTTTTT.

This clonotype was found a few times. Written as DNA, the CDR3 is TGTGCCATCAGGGAGGGACAGGGAAGTTCCAATGAGCAGTTCTTC. This codes for CAIREGQGSSNEQFF. The J gene is TRBJ2-1, the V gene TRBV10-3; 9 bases are shared with TRBD1. After removal of 6 bases from V and 6 bases from J, the junction contained 9 bases not matched to a gene. The CDR3 sequence is 15 residues long. Germline CDR1 and CDR2: ENHRY and SYGVKD.

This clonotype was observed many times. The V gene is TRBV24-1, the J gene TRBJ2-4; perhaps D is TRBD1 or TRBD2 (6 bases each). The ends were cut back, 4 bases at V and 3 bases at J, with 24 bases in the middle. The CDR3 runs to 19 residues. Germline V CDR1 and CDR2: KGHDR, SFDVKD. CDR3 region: CATSEHRGGRTEDKNIQYF. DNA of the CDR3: TGTGCCACCAGTGAACACAGAGGGGGGCGGACGGAGGACAAAAACATTCAGTACTTC.

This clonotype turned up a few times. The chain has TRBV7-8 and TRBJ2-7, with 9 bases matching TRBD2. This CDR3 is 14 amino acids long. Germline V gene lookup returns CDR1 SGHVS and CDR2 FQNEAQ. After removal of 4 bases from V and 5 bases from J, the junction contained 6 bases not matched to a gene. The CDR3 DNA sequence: TGTGCCAGCAGCTCATTAGCGGGAGTCCACGAGCAGTACTTC. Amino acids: CASSSLAGVHEQYF.

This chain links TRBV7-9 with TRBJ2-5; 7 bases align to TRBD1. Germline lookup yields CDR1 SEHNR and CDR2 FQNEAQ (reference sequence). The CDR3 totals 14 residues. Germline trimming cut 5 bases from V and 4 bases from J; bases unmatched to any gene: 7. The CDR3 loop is CASSETGVGETQYF. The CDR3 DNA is TGTGCCAGCAGCGAAACAGGGGTCGGAGAGACCCAGTACTTC.

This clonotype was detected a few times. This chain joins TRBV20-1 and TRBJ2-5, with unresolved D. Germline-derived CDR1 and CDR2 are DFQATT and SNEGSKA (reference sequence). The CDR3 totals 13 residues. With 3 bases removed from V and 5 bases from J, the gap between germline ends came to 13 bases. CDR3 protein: CSASPELEETQYF. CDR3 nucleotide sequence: TGCAGTGCTAGCCCGGAGTTGGAGGAGACCCAGTACTTC.

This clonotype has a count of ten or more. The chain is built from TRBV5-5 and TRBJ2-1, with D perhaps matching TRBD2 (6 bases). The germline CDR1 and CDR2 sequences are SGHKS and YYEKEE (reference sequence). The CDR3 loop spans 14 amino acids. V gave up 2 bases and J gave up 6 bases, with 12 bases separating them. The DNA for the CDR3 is TGTGCCAGCAGCTTCCAGGGACTTCTCAATGAGCAGTTCTTC. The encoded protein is CASSFQGLLNEQFF.

Here the CDR3 DNA reads TGTGCCAGCAGCCGGGGGAGACTAGCGGGATTCGAGCAGTACTTC. Its translation: CASSRGRLAGFEQYF. V gene TRBV7-2 combines with J gene TRBJ2-7; TRBD2 matches at 11 bases. The CDR3 sequence is 15 residues long. V shed 5 bases and J 6 bases; nucleotides not matched to a gene: 9. Germline V gene sequence: CDR1 SGHTA, CDR2 FQGNSA.

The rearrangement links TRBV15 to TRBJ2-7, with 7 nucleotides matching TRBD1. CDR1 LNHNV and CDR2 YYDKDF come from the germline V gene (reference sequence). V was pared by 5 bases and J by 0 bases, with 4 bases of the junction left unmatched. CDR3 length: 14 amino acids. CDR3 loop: CATSSRQGSYEQYF. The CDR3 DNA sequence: TGTGCCACCAGCTCTCGACAGGGCTCCTACGAGCAGTACTTC.

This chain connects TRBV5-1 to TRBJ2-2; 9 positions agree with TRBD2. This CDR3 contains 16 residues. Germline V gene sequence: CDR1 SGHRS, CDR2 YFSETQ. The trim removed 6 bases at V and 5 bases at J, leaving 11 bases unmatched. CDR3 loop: CASTMVAGVGTGELFF. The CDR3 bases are TGCGCCAGCACCATGGTAGCGGGAGTAGGGACCGGGGAGCTGTTTTTT.

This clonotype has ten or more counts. This CDR3 is CASSLSYFLSYEQYF. The CDR3 coding sequence is TGTGCCAGCAGTCTCTCTTACTTTTTGTCCTACGAGCAGTACTTC. The chain has TRBV27 and TRBJ2-7, with D uncertain. The CDR3 covers 15 residues. Germline values: CDR1 MNHEY, CDR2 SMNVEV (reference sequence). V dropped 5 bases and J dropped 1 base, with 15 bases sitting between them.

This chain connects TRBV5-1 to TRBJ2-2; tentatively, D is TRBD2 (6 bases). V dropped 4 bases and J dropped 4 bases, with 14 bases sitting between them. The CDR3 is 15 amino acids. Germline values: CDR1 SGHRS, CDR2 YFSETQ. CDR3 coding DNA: TGCGCCAGCAGCGGCGCGGGGCCCCCCACCGGGGAGCTGTTTTTT. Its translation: CASSGAGPPTGELFF.

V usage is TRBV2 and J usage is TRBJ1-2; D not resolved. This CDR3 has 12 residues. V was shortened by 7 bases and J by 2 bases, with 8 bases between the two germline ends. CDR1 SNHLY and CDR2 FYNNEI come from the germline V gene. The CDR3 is CASTYPNYGYTF. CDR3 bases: TGTGCCAGCACTTATCCGAACTATGGCTACACCTTC. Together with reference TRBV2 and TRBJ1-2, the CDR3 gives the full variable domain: EPEVTQTPSHQVTQMGQEVILRCVPISNHLYFYWYRQILGQKVEFLVSFYNNEISEKSEIFDDQFSVERPDGSNFTLKIRSTKLEDSAMYFCASTYPNYGYTFGSGTRLTVV.

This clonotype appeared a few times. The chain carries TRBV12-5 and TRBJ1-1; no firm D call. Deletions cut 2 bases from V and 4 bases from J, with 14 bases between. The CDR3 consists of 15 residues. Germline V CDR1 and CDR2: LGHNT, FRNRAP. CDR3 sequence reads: CASGLIPGIGTEAFF. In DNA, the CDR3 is TGTGCTAGTGGTTTGATTCCGGGAATTGGCACTGAAGCTTTCTTT.

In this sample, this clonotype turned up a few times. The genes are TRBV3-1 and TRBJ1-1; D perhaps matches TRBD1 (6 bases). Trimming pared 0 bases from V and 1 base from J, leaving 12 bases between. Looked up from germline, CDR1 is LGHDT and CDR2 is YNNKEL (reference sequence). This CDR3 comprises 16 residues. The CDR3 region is CASSQDEETGNTEAFF. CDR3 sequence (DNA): TGTGCCAGCAGCCAAGATGAGGAGACAGGGAACACTGAAGCTTTCTTT.

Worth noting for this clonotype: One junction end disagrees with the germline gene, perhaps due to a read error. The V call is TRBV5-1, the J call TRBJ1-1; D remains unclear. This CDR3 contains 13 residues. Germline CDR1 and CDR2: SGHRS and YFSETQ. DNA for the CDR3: TGCGCCAGCAGCACTCTCCTGAACACTGGAGCTTTCTTT. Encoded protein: CASSTLLNTGAFF. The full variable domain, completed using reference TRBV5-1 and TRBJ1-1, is KAGVTQTPRYLIKTRGQQVTLSCSPISGHRSVSWYQQTPGQGLQFLFEYFSETQRNKGNFPGRFSGRQFSNSRSEMNVSTLELGDSALYLCASSTLLNTGAFFGQGTRLTVV.

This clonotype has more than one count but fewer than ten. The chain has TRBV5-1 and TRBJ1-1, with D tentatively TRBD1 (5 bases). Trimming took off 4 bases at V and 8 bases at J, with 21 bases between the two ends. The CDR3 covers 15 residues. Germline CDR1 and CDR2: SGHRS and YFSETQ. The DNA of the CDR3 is TGCGCCAGCAGCGCCTTCGGGGCACTTCACCCCGAAGCTTTCTTT. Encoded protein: CASSAFGALHPEAFF.

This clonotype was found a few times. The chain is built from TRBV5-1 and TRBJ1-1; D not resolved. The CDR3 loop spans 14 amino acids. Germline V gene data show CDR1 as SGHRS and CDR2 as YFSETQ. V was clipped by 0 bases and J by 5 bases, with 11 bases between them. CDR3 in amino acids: CASSLEQSGTEAFF. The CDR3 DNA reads TGCGCCAGCAGCTTGGAACAGTCGGGGACTGAAGCTTTCTTT.

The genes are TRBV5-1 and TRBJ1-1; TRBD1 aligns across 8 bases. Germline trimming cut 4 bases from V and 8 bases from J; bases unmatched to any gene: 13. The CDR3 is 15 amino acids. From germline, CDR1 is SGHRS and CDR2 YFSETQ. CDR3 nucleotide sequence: TGCGCCAGCAGCCAGGGGGACAGGAAGTTCGGGGAAGCTTTCTTT. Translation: CASSQGDRKFGEAFF.

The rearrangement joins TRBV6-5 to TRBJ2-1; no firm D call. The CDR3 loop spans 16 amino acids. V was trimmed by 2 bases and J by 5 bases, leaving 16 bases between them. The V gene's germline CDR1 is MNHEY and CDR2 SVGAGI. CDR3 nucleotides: TGTGCCAGCAGTTACCCCTGGGGTTCTCAGCACAATGAGCAGTTCTTC. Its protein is CASSYPWGSQHNEQFF.

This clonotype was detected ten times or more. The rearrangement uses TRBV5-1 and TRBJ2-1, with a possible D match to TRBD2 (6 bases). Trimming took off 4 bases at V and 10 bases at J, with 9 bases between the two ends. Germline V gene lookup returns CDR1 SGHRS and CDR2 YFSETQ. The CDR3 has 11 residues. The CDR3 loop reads CASSHGGEQFF. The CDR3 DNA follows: TGCGCCAGCAGCCATGGGGGGGAGCAGTTCTTC.

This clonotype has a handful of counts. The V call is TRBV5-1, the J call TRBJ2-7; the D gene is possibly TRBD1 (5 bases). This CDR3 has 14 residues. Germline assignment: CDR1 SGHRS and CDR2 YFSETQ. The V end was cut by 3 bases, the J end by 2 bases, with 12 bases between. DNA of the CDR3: TGCGCCAGCAGCTCGAGACAGCGACCCTACGAGCAGTACTTC. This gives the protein CASSSRQRPYEQYF.